This record covers a single T cell receptor (beta chain). The sample is drawn from a study of blood T cell repertoires in COVID-19. Study in general: Samples of COVID-19 (acute and convalescent) were obtained from the United States, Italy and Spain. The cDNA or gDNA used as material had been derived from T cells, B-cell-depleted T cells, or PBMCs.

As processed by the authors: Using reference gene primer amplification, nucleated cell counts were estimated. The method was immunoSEQ multiplex PCR; TCRdb's version includes in-frame clones alone and lacks a portion of them. That table furnishes V, J and clone size, whereas the DNA furnished D and trimming. The sample contains hundreds of thousands of clones, more than 75% of which appear only once. The sequence came from a woman younger than 35 who had recovered from COVID-19. The sequenced sample consisted of peripheral blood.

CDR3 sequence (DNA): TGTGCCAGCAGCTCAAGGACAGGGCGAGTCACCGGGGAGCTGTTTTTT. It specifies CASSSRTGRVTGELFF. This chain links TRBV11-3 with TRBJ2-2; TRBD1 agrees at 8 bases. The CDR3 consists of 16 residues. Unmatched junction bases numbered 8, after V lost 4 bases and J lost 4 bases. CDR1 SGHNT and CDR2 YENEEA come from the germline V gene.